This T cell receptor beta chain was sequenced for a study of blood T cell repertoires in COVID-19. About the study: Collection of acute and convalescent COVID-19 samples took place in the United States, Italy and Spain.

Assay: immunoSEQ multiplex PCR; the TCRdb copy retains only in-frame clones and omits some. Of approximately 670,000 clones in the sample, 70% to 90% were seen once. Trimming took off 3 bases at V and 3 bases at J, with 6 bases between the two ends. The CDR3 totals 13 residues. Germline CDR1 SGHNT, CDR2 YYREEE (reference sequence). The TCR sequence derives from a young woman with acute or convalescent COVID-19. The chain uses TRBV5-4 and TRBJ2-2; the D is unclear. The source material was peripheral blood. CDR3 nucleotide sequence: TGTGCCAGCAGCTCTACCGACACCGGGGAGCTGTTTTTT. Its protein is CASSSTDTGELFF. Using reference TRBV5-4 and TRBJ2-2 for the parts outside the CDR3, the full variable domain is ETGVTQSPTHLIKTRGQQVTLRCSSQSGHNTVSWYQQALGQGPQFIFQYYREEENGRGNFPPRFSGLQFPNYSSELNVNALELDDSALYLCASSSTDTGELFFGEGSRLTVL.